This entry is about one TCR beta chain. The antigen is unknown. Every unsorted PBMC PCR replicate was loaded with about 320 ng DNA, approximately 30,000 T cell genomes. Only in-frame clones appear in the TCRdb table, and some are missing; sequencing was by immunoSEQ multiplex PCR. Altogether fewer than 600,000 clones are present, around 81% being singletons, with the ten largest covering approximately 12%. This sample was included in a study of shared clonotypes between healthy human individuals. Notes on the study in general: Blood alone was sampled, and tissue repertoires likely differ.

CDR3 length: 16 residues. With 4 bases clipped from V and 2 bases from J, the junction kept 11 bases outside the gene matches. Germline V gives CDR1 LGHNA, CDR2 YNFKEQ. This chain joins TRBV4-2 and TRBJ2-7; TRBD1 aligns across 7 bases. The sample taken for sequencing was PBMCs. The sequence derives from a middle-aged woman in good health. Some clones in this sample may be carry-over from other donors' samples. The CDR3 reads CASSPDPDRPTYEQYF. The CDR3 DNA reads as TGTGCCAGCAGCCCAGACCCGGACAGGCCCACCTACGAGCAGTACTTC.